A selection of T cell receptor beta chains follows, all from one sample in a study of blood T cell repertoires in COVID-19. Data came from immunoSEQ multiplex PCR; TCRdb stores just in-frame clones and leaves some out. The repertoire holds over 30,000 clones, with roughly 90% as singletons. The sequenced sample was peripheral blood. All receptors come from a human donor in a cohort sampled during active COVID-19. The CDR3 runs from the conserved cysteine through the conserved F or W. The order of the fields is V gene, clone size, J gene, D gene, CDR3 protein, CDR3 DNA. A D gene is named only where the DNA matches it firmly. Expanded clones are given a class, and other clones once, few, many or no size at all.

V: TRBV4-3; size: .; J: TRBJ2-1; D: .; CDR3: CASSRTRMQGPSNEQFF; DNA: TGCGCCAGCAGCCGGACCCGCATGCAGGGGCCCTCCAATGAGCAGTTCTTC
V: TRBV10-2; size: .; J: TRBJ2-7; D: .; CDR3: CASSESDRAGKDEQYF; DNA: TGCGCCAGCAGTGAGTCGGATAGGGCAGGGAAGGACGAGCAGTACTTC
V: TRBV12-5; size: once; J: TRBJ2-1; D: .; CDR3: CASSIVGGVSSYNEQFF; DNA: TGTGCTAGTTCCATCGTAGGGGGTGTAAGCTCCTACAATGAGCAGTTCTTC
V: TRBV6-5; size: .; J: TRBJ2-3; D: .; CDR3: CASAQRSLDTQYF; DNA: TGTGCCAGCGCTCAGCGGAGCTTGGATACGCAGTATTTT
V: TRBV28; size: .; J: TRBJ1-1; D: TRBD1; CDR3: CASSYSTGVVTEAFF; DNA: TGTGCCAGCAGTTACTCGACAGGGGTAGTCACTGAAGCTTTCTTT
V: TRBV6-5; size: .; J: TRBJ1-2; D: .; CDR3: CASSNRGAGANGYTF; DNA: TGTGCCAGCAGTAACCGGGGGGCAGGGGCTAATGGCTACACCTTC
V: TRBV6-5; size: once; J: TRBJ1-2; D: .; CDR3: CASSRGTYGYTF; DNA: TGTGCCAGCAGTAGGGGAACTTATGGCTACACCTTC
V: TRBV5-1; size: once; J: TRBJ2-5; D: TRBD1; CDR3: CASSLGDGTGLEETQYF; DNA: TGCGCCAGCAGCTTAGGAGACGGGACAGGGTTAGAAGAGACCCAGTACTTC
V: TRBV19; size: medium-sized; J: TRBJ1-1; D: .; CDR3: CASTPSVQGWNTEAFF; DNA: TGTGCCAGTACCCCATCTGTGCAGGGATGGAACACTGAAGCTTTCTTT
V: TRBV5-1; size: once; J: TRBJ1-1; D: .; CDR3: CASSLAWNTEAFF; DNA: TGCGCCAGCAGCTTGGCTTGGAACACTGAAGCTTTCTTT
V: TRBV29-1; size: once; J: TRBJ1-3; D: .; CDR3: CSVKWAGSGNTIYF; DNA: TGCAGCGTTAAATGGGCAGGGTCTGGAAACACCATATATTTT
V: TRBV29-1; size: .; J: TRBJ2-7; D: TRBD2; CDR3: CSVAAGGTYEQYF; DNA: TGCAGCGTAGCAGCGGGAGGGACCTACGAGCAGTACTTC
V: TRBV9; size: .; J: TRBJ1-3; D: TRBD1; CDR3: CASSAGTGRSGNTIYF; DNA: TGTGCCAGCAGCGCCGGGACAGGACGCTCTGGAAACACCATATATTTT
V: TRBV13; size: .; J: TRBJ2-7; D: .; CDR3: CASSPTDGYEQYF; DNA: TGTGCCAGCAGCCCTACCGACGGGTACGAGCAGTACTTC
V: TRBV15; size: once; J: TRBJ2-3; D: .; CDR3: CATSRESAGSLTDTQYF; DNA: TGTGCCACCAGCAGAGAATCGGCGGGGAGCCTCACAGATACGCAGTATTTT
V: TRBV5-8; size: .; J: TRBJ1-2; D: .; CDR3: CASSLAPSPGYYGYTF; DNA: TGTGCCAGCAGCTTGGCCCCGTCCCCGGGGTACTATGGCTACACCTTC
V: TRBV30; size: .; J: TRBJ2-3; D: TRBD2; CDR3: CAWMGWAGVGYTDTQYF; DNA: TGTGCCTGGATGGGCTGGGCGGGAGTGGGGTACACAGATACGCAGTATTTT
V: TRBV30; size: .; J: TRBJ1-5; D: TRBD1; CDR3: CAWSRDRSYSNQPQHF; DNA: TGTGCCTGGAGCAGGGACAGGTCGTATAGCAATCAGCCCCAGCATTTT
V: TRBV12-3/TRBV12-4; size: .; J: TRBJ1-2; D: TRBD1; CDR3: CASSFDRVYTF; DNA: TGTGCCAGCAGTTTCGACAGGGTTTACACCTTC
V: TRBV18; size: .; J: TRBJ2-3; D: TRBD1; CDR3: CASSPGKGQGGTDTQYF; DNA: TGTGCCAGCTCACCAGGCAAGGGACAGGGCGGCACAGATACGCAGTATTTT
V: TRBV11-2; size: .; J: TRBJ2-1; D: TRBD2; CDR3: CASSFERGRNEQFF; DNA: TGTGCCAGCAGCTTTGAGCGGGGACGCAATGAGCAGTTCTTC
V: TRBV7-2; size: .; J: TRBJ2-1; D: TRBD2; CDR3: CASSLTGTSGRGYNEQFF; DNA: TGTGCCAGCAGCTTAACCGGGACTAGCGGGAGGGGGTACAATGAGCAGTTCTTC
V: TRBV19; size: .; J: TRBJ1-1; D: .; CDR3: CASSIRENTEAFF; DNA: TGTGCCAGTAGTATTCGGGAGAACACTGAAGCTTTCTTT
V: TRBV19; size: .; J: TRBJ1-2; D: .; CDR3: CATPSTGGAYGYTF; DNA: TGTGCCACCCCCAGCACTGGCGGAGCCTATGGCTACACCTTC
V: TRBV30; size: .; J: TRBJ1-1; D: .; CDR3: CAGLRGWTEAFF; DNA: TGTGCCGGACTACGGGGTTGGACTGAAGCTTTCTTT
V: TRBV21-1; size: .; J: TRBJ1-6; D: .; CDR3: CACSSGTGTLYYNSPLHF; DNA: TGTGCCTGCAGCAGCGGGACAGGGACCCTCTACTATAATTCACCCCTCCACTTT
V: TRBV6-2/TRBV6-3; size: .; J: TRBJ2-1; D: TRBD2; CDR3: CASSILAGEYFSYNEQFF; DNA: TGTGCCAGCAGTATCCTAGCGGGAGAGTATTTTTCCTACAATGAGCAGTTCTTC
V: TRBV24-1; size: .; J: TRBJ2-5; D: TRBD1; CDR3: CATSEGPGQGSETQYF; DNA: TGTGCCACCAGTGAGGGACCGGGACAGGGCTCAGAGACCCAGTACTTC
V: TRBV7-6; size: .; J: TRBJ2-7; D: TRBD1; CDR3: CASSPDRASYLYEQYF; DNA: TGTGCCAGCAGCCCGGACAGGGCGTCGTATCTCTACGAGCAGTACTTC
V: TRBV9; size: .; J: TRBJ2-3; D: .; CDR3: CASSATGYSTDTQYF; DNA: TGTGCCAGCAGCGCAACAGGGTACTCCACAGATACGCAGTATTTT
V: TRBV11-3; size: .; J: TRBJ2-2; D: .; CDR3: CASSPLGRGSAGELFF; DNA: TGTGCCAGCAGCCCCCTCGGAAGGGGAAGTGCCGGGGAGCTGTTTTTT
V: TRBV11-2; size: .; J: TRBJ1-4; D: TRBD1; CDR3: CASSSTGGPNEKLFF; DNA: TGTGCCAGCAGCTCGACAGGGGGCCCTAATGAAAAACTGTTTTTT
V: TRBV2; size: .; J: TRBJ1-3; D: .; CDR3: CASSPPGGDSGNTIYF; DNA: TGTGCCAGCTCCCCCCCGGGGGGGGACTCTGGAAACACCATATATTTT
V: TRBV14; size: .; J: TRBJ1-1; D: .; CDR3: CASSEQGSTTEAFF; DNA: TGTGCCAGCAGCGAACAGGGATCGACAACTGAAGCTTTCTTT
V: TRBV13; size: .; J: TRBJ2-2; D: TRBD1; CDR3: CASSPRTGLTGELFF; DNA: TGTGCCAGCAGCCCCCGGACAGGACTCACCGGGGAGCTGTTTTTT